Shown below are 21 T cell receptor beta chains from a single sample sequenced in a study of blood T cells in healthy people across ages. A sample-barcoded 5' primer and a J-beta primer mix were used in a second PCR of about 7 to 11 cycles. TCRdb independently ran MiXCR on the 5' RACE reads; one entry per CDR3 protein. Of 540,000 or so distinct CDR3 sequences in the sample, 25% to 30% were seen once. Material: blood. These TCRs come from a woman in her 70s in good health.

The chain is built from TRBV6-6 and TRBJ1-5, with D maybe TRBD1 (5 bases). Germline CDR1 is MNHNY and CDR2 is SVGAGI (reference sequence). This CDR3 is built from 14 residues. V lost 6 bases and J lost 4, with 13 bases in between. This chain's CDR3 is CASRGTGTNQPQHF. The CDR3 DNA sequence: TGTGCCAGCAGGGGGACGGGTACAAATCAGCCCCAGCATTTT.

The chain couples TRBV7-2 to TRBJ2-1; D is uncertain. The J call may be mistaken, given a closer DNA end match to TRBJ2-5. There are 12 residues in the CDR3. The germline gives CDR1 SGHTA, CDR2 FQGNSA. CDR3 sequence: CASSQKPGTQYF. The CDR3 DNA follows: TGTGCCAGCAGCCAGAAACCGGGGACCCAGTACTTC.

The chain combines TRBV10-3 with TRBJ2-7; maybe TRBD2 (6 bases). This CDR3 comprises 14 residues. Per the germline V gene, CDR1 is ENHRY and CDR2 is SYGVKD. The V end lost 5 bases, the J end lost 4 bases, and 15 bases lay between the germline ends. CDR3 in amino acids: CAISNTRDGYEQYF. The DNA for the CDR3 is TGTGCCATCAGTAATACGCGGGACGGTTACGAGCAGTACTTC.

The DNA of the CDR3 is TGTGCCAGCAAGGGCAGGCAGGGCAAAATAGTCGAGGGCTACACCTTC. The encoded protein is CASKGRQGKIVEGYTF. The chain uses TRBV7-2 and TRBJ1-2; weak D call: TRBD1 (5 bases). The CDR3 has 16 residues. From germline, CDR1 is SGHTA and CDR2 FQGNSA. V lost 7 bases to trimming and J lost 8 bases, with 26 bases between them.

The V and J genes are TRBV20-1 and TRBJ2-2, with TRBD2 as a possible D gene (6 bases). This CDR3 is 12 amino acids long. CDR1 is DFQATT and CDR2 is SNEGSKA in the germline V gene (reference sequence). V was trimmed by 5 bases and J by 3 bases, leaving 7 bases between them. The DNA for the CDR3 is TGCAGTGCTCCGGGGGACACCGGGGAGCTGTTTTTT. Amino acids: CSAPGDTGELFF.

The chain joins TRBV7-9 to TRBJ2-4; D possibly corresponds to TRBD2 (6 bases). The CDR3 contains 17 residues. The V and J ends lost 5 bases and 3 bases respectively, with 20 bases between them. CDR1 and CDR2 (germline): SEHNR, FQNEAQ (reference sequence). The CDR3 nucleotides read TGTGCCAGCAGCCCAAGCACGGGCGTGGGAGGCAAAAACATTCAGTACTTC. Protein sequence: CASSPSTGVGGKNIQYF. The full variable domain, completed using reference TRBV7-9 and TRBJ2-4, is DTGVSQNPRHKITKRGQNVTFRCDPISEHNRLYWYRQTLGQGPEFLTYFQNEAQLEKSRLLSDRFSAERPKGSFSTLEIQRTEQGDSAMYLCASSPSTGVGGKNIQYFGAGTRLSVL.

In this sample, this clonotype turned up a few times. The chain uses TRBV20-1 and TRBJ2-5, with TRBD2 matching 9 bases. Germline CDR1 reads DFQATT; CDR2 reads SNEGSKA (reference sequence). The CDR3 spans 15 residues. V dropped 5 bases and J dropped 5; count of bases not matched to a gene: 12. The CDR3 sequence: CSAGKIASGAETQYF. The DNA of the CDR3 is TGCAGTGCTGGGAAGATAGCTAGCGGGGCGGAGACCCAGTACTTC.

A remark on this clonotype: Germline is not matched at one junction end, which may reflect a read error. The chain is built from TRBV5-6 and TRBJ2-1, with D perhaps matching TRBD1 (6 bases). Per germline, CDR1 SGHDT and CDR2 YYEEEE. The CDR3 length is 13 residues. The CDR3 nucleotides are TGTGCCAGCAGCTCACAGGGTTCACGTGAGCAGCTCTTC. Protein: CASSSQGSREQLF.

V gene TRBV20-1 combines with J gene TRBJ2-5, with 8 nucleotides matching TRBD2. This CDR3 spans 13 amino acids. Germline CDR1 is DFQATT and CDR2 is SNEGSKA (reference sequence). V lost 7 bases and J lost 5; bases outside the gene matches: 9. CDR3 sequence reads: CSVRGGKGETQYF. The CDR3 nucleotides read TGCAGTGTACGGGGGGGTAAGGGGGAGACCCAGTACTTC.

This clonotype has only a few counts. The chain uses TRBV25-1 and TRBJ2-5; perhaps TRBD1 as D (6 bases). The DNA matches TRBJ2-7 better at its end, which makes the J call doubtful. Per germline, CDR1 MGHDK and CDR2 SYGVNS. The CDR3 runs to 13 residues. The CDR3 sequence: CASIGDNYYEQYF. CDR3 nucleotides: TGTGCCAGCATTGGGGACAATTACTACGAGCAGTACTTC.

This clonotype came up a few times. This sequence joins TRBV4-3 and TRBJ2-1, with 10 bases that match TRBD2. The closer fit of TRBJ2-7 to the DNA end suggests the J call may be wrong. CDR3 length equals 16 residues. The V gene's germline CDR1 is LGHNA and CDR2 YSLEER. The CDR3 DNA sequence: TGCGCCAGCAGCCAAGATGCAACTAGCGGGGACTACGAGCAGTACTTC. Protein sequence: CASSQDATSGDYEQYF.

The chain joins TRBV2 to TRBJ2-5; D could derive from TRBD1 or TRBD2 (5 bases each). V was cut by 7 bases and J by 3 bases, with 15 bases left in between. Germline values: CDR1 SNHLY, CDR2 FYNNEI. The CDR3 is 14 residues long. CDR3 bases: TGTGCCAGCAACCAGGGACCCCTAAAAGAGACCCAGTACTTC. Translation gives CASNQGPLKETQYF.

The chain couples TRBV4-2 to TRBJ2-2, with D possibly being TRBD2 (5 bases). Trimming left V 1 base short and J 6 bases short, with 9 bases between. This CDR3 spans 14 amino acids. The germline V gene encodes CDR1 LGHNA and CDR2 YNFKEQ. The CDR3 here is CASSQGSRAGELFF. CDR3 coding DNA: TGTGCCAGCAGCCAAGGATCGAGGGCCGGGGAGCTGTTTTTT.

Points on this clonotype: Its ends do not fully match the called genes, so a read error is possible. This chain connects TRBV7-6 to TRBJ1-4; possible D gene TRBD1, 6 bases. The CDR3 has 15 amino acids. The germline gives CDR1 SGHVS, CDR2 FNYEAQ. The CDR3 here is CASSPGRGGVEKLSF. CDR3 DNA: TGTGCCAGCAGCCCAGGCCGTGGGGGCGTTGAAAAACTGTCTTTT. Looking up the rest from reference TRBV7-6 and TRBJ1-4 gives the full variable domain: GAGVSQSPRYKVTKRGQDVALRCDPISGHVSLYWYRQALGQGPEFLTYFNYEAQQDKSGLPNDRFSAERPEGSISTLTIQRTEQRDSAMYRCASSPGRGGVEKLSFGSGTQLSVL.

This clonotype showed up just a few times. The chain combines TRBV18 with TRBJ1-2; no firm D call. V lost 2 bases to trimming and J lost 3 bases, with 10 bases between them. Germline V gene lookup returns CDR1 KGHSH and CDR2 LQKENI. The CDR3 sequence is 14 residues long. DNA for the CDR3: TGTGCCAGCTCACCAGGAGGAACTGACTATGGCTACACCTTC. This encodes CASSPGGTDYGYTF.

This clonotype was seen repeatedly, ten times or more. This rearrangement joins TRBV7-2 to TRBJ2-5; tentatively, D is TRBD2 (7 bases). With 1 base removed from V and 1 base from J, the gap between germline ends came to 16 bases. The CDR3 is 17 amino acids. Germline V gives CDR1 SGHTA, CDR2 FQGNSA. Written as DNA, the CDR3 is TGTGCCAGCAGCTTAGTTCGGGGGGCGGTAATCCAAGAGACCCAGTACTTC. This encodes CASSLVRGAVIQETQYF.

This chain connects TRBV12-3 or TRBV12-4 to TRBJ2-7; no reliable D call. The V end was cut by 8 bases, the J end by 4 bases, with 15 bases between. The CDR3 has 13 residues. The CDR3 sequence: CASGDLPLYEQYF. In DNA form, the CDR3 reads TGTGCCAGCGGAGACTTACCACTTTACGAGCAGTACTTC.

This clonotype was found once. The chain uses TRBV20-1 and TRBJ2-5; 12 nucleotides match TRBD2. CDR3 length equals 15 residues. Germline V gives CDR1 DFQATT, CDR2 SNEGSKA (reference sequence). Unmatched junction bases numbered 9, after V lost 5 bases and J lost 5 bases. The CDR3 loop reads CSAQTSGSAGETQYF. The CDR3 DNA sequence: TGCAGTGCTCAGACTAGCGGGAGCGCAGGGGAGACCCAGTACTTC.

The table lists this clonotype with a count of one. V usage is TRBV20-1 and J usage is TRBJ2-1; maybe TRBD2 (5 bases). The germline V gene has CDR1 DFQATT and CDR2 SNEGSKA (reference sequence). Trimming stripped 3 bases from V and 15 bases from J, with 21 bases between. The CDR3 runs to 13 residues. The CDR3 region has the DNA TGCAGTGCTAGTAACCGGGGTTCCCACCTTGCGTTCTTC. Its protein is CSASNRGSHLAFF.

The rearrangement joins TRBV20-1 to TRBJ2-3; 12 nucleotides match TRBD1. Per germline, CDR1 DFQATT and CDR2 SNEGSKA (reference sequence). The CDR3 runs 14 residues. V lost 3 bases to trimming and J lost 3 bases; unmatched junction nucleotides: 1. DNA of the CDR3: TGCAGTGCTAGGGGACAGGGGGCGACAGATACGCAGTATTTT. Protein: CSARGQGATDTQYF.

This chain joins TRBV4-1 and TRBJ1-1, with 7 bases aligning to TRBD1. Germline V gives CDR1 MGHRA, CDR2 YSYEKL. V dropped 0 bases and J dropped 10; count of bases not matched to a gene: 5. This CDR3 spans 13 amino acids. The CDR3 here is CASSQEGGRGAFF. Here the CDR3 DNA reads TGCGCCAGCAGCCAAGAAGGGGGCAGGGGAGCTTTCTTT.